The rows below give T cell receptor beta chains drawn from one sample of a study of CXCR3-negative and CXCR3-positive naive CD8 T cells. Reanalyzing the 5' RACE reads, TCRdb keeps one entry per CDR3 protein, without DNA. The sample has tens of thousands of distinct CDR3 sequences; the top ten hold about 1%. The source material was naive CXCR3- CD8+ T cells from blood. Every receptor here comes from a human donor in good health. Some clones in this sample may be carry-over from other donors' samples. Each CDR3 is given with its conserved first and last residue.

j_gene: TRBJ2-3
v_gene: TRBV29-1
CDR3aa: CSVEDRFRGRLVDTQYF

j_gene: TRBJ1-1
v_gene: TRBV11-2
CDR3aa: CASSLAGTGDTEAFF

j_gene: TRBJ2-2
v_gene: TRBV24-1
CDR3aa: CATRRGAGELFF

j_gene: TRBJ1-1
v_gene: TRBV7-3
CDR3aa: CASRQKTGNTEAFF

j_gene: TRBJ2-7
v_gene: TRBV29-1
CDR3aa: CSVDGTGGSYEQYF

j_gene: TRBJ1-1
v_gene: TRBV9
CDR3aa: CASSVGTGTSFF

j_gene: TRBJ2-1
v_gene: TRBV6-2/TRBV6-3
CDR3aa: CASRLGTGPYNEQFF

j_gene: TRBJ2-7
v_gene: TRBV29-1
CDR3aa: CSVSEGASYEQYF

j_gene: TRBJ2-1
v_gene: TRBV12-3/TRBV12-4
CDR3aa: CASSLESGGAYEQFF

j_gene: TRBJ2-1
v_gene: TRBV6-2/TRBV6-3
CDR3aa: CASSYSTIGQFF

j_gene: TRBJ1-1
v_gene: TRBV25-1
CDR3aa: CASSEWGREAFF

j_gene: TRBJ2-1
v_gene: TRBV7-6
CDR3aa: CASSLEAAGLAVNEQFF

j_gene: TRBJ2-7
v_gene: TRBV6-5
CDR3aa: CASSSNGPYEQYF

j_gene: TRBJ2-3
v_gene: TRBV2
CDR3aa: CASSVWDGRRGTDTQYF

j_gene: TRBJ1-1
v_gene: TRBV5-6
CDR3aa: CASSIMDRGSFTEAFF

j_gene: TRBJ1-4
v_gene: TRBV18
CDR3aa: CASSPAAATNEKLFF

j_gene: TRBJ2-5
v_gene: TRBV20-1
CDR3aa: CSAAPQGLETQYF

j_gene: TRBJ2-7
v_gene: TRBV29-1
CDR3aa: CSVGGNGYEQYF

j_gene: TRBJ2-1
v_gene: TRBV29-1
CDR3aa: CSGAREGTYNEQFF

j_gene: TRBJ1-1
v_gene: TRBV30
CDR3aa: CAWTGWENTEAFF

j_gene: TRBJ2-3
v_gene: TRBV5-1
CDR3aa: CASSLEGLTDTQYF

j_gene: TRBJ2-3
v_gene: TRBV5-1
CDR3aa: CASSLDVPDTQYF

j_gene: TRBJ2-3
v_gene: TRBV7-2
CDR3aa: CASSGGLTDTQYF

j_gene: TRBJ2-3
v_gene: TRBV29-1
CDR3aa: CSVEGTGGPTDTQYF